The next 4 T cell receptor beta chains were all read from a single sample in a study of shared clonotypes between healthy human individuals. The naive CD8 fraction comprised CD45RO-negative cells positively selected for CCR7 and excluded terminally differentiated effector memory CD45RA+ cells. The data were produced by immunoSEQ multiplex PCR, yet TCRdb's version contains in-frame clones alone and is incomplete. This sample has some 2.1 million clones, with 90% to 95% found just once. The sequenced material came from naive CD8+ T cells from PBMCs. The receptors were gathered from a man younger than 35 in good health. Some clones in this sample may be carry-over from other donors' samples.

This clone was seen only once. The chain joins TRBV9 to TRBJ2-7; the match to TRBD1 covers 8 bases. Losses at the gene ends were 0 bases for V and 6 bases for J; bases not matched to a gene: 5. The CDR3 is made up of 14 amino acids. CDR1 is SGDLS and CDR2 is YYNGEE in the germline V gene. CDR3 protein: CASSVADREGEQYF. Written as DNA, the CDR3 is TGTGCCAGCAGCGTAGCGGACAGGGAAGGCGAGCAGTACTTC.

The chain couples TRBV5-1 to TRBJ2-1; a weak D match, TRBD2 (5 bases). The CDR3 contains 12 residues. V lost 2 bases to trimming and J lost 12 bases, with 12 bases between them. CDR1 SGHRS and CDR2 YFSETQ come from the germline V gene. Here the CDR3 reads CASSFSGSGQFF. The CDR3 DNA reads TGCGCCAGCAGCTTCAGCGGATCGGGGCAGTTCTTC. Complete variable domain (other parts from reference TRBV5-1 and TRBJ2-1): KAGVTQTPRYLIKTRGQQVTLSCSPISGHRSVSWYQQTPGQGLQFLFEYFSETQRNKGNFPGRFSGRQFSNSRSEMNVSTLELGDSALYLCASSFSGSGQFFGPGTRLTVL.

Only one count was recorded for this clone. The chain uses TRBV30 and TRBJ1-1; the D is unclear. Germline CDR1 reads GTSNPN; CDR2 reads SVGIG (reference sequence). The CDR3 has 15 residues. The V gene lost 0 bases and the J gene lost 11 bases, with 22 bases spanning the gap. This chain's CDR3 is CAWSVRGYKVVDAFF. The CDR3 DNA reads as TGTGCCTGGAGTGTACGAGGGTACAAAGTAGTTGACGCTTTCTTT.

The CDR3 sequence is CATRDGLSYEQYF. The CDR3 DNA follows: TGTGCCACGCGGGACGGCCTCTCCTACGAGCAGTACTTC. The chain joins TRBV7-2 to TRBJ2-7, with D possibly matching TRBD2 (6 bases). The CDR3 sequence is 13 residues long. The V gene lost 10 bases and the J gene lost 0 bases, with 13 bases spanning the gap. CDR1 and CDR2 from the germline V gene are SGHTA and FQGNSA.